The entry below describes one TCR beta chain. The antigen remains unidentified. Researchers prepared the TCRbeta library using unique molecular identifiers, the study reports. TCRdb used MiXCR to reprocess the PCR reads, holding one entry per CDR3 protein. Here the sample spans tens of thousands of distinct CDR3 sequences, approximately 52% being singletons. J gave up 7 bases and V 3 bases, and 5 bases lay outside the gene matches. CDR3 length: 15 residues. In germline, CDR1 is SGHRS, CDR2 YFSETQ. The sample comes from a study of T-cell reconstitution after alpha-beta-depleted transplantation in children. Overall study findings and caveats: When one year had passed after transplant, most T-cell counts and diversity came from newly produced T cells. Several hundred expanded graft clones reportedly gave rise to the alpha-beta T cells present about two months after transplant. Some patients showed high day-60 TCRbeta diversity, which derived from surviving recipient T cells and thymic progenitors.

This chain uses TRBV5-1 with TRBJ2-1; 12 nucleotides agree with TRBD2. The sequence came from a boy under two years old with SCID, due to receive a stem cell transplant. The sequenced sample was peripheral blood, obtained before TCRalphabeta/CD19-depleted stem cell transplant. The CDR3 is CASSYLAGGLNEQFF. Here the CDR3 DNA reads TGCGCCAGCAGCTATCTAGCGGGGGGGCTTAATGAGCAGTTCTTC.